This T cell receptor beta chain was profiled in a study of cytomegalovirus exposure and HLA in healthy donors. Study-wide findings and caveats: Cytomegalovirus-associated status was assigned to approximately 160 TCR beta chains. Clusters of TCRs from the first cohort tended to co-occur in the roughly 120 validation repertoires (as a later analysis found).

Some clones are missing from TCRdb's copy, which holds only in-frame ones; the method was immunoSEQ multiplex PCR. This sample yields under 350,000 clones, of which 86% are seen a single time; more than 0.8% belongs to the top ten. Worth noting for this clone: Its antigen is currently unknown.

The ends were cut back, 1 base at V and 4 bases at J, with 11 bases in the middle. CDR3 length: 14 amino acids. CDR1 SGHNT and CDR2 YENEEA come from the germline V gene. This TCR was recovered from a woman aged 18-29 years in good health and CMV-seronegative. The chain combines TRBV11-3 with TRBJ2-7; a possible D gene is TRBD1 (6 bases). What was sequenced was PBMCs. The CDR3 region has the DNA TGTGCCAGCAGCTTAGCGGGACACGAATACGAGCAGTACTTC. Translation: CASSLAGHEYEQYF.